This T cell receptor (beta chain) was sequenced in a study of cytomegalovirus exposure and HLA in healthy donors. Whole-study findings and limits: The authors listed 180 or so TCR beta chains as cytomegalovirus-associated. According to an earlier analysis, most TCR beta V segments yielded productive rearrangements about 87% or about 30% of the time.

The PCR employed 60 Vbeta primers together with 13 Jbeta primers. Clones were sequenced by immunoSEQ multiplex PCR, and TCRdb holds only the in-frame ones, with some missing. The sample gives 250,000 or so clones, over 75% of which show up once; roughly 1.3% is in the top ten. With regard to this clone: Its specificity is not known.

The source of this sequence is a human donor in good health. What was sequenced was PBMCs.

CDR3 nucleotide sequence: TGTGCCAGCAGCTTAAGGAGCGGGACGAACACCGGGGAGCTGTTTTTT. It translates to CASSLRSGTNTGELFF. The chain has TRBV7-9 and TRBJ2-2; 7 nucleotides agree with TRBD2. This CDR3 comprises 16 residues. The V gene's germline CDR1 is SEHNR and CDR2 FQNEAQ (reference sequence). Losses at the gene ends were 2 bases for V and 0 bases for J; bases not matched to a gene: 3.